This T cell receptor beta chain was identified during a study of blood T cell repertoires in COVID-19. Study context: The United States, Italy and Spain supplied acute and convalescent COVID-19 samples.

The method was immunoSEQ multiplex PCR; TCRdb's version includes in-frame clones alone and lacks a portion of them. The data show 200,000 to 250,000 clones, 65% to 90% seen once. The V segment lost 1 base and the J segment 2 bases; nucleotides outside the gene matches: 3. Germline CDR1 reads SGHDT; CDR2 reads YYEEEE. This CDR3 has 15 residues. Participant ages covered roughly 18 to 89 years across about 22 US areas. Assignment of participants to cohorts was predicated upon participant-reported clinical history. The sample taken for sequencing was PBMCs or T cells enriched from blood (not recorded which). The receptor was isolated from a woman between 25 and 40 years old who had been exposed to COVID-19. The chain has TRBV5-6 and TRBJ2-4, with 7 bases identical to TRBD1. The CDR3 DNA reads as TGTGCCAGCAGCTTGCCAGGGGGAACCAAAAACATTCAGTACTTC. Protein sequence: CASSLPGGTKNIQYF. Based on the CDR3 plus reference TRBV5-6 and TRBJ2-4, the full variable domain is DAGVTQSPTHLIKTRGQQVTLRCSPKSGHDTVSWYQQALGQGPQFIFQYYEEEERQRGNFPDRFSGHQFPNYSSELNVNALLLGDSALYLCASSLPGGTKNIQYFGAGTRLSVL.